What follows are 23 T cell receptor beta chains derived from one specimen sequenced in a study of CD8 T cells in Susac syndrome. The RNA, 0.5 to 1 ug, was put through reverse transcription using random hexamers. A single record per CDR3 protein comes from TCRdb applying MiXCR to the immunoSEQ multiplex PCR reads. The data show about 130,000 distinct CDR3 sequences, 90% to 95% seen once. The material sequenced was CD4+ T cells from PBMCs. Receptors originate from a human donor with multiple sclerosis.

This sequence joins TRBV4-3 and TRBJ1-1; D remains unclear. CDR1 and CDR2 from the germline V gene are LGHNA and YSLEER. The ends were cut back, 2 bases at V and 8 bases at J, with 12 bases in the middle. The CDR3 spans 13 residues. The chain's CDR3 is CASSQSRLGEAFF. The CDR3 nucleotides read TGCGCCAGCAGCCAATCACGGCTCGGAGAAGCTTTCTTT.

The count of this clonotype is one. V is TRBV7-3 and J is TRBJ2-2, with 8 positions matching TRBD2. The V and J ends lost 7 bases and 4 bases, in that order; junction bases with no gene match: 8. Per the germline V gene, CDR1 is SGHTA and CDR2 is FQGTGA. This CDR3 is built from 15 residues. The CDR3 loop is CASTGGGLSTGELFF. CDR3 bases: TGTGCCAGCACCGGCGGGGGGCTGAGCACCGGGGAGCTGTTTTTT.

The CDR3 region has the DNA TGTGCCAGCTCACCACCTAGCGGGGGCAATGAGCAGTTCTTC. As protein: CASSPPSGGNEQFF. The rearrangement uses TRBV18 and TRBJ2-1, with 9 bases that match TRBD2. The junction had 0 bases not matched to a gene; V was cut back by 0 bases and J by 6 bases. The CDR3 sequence is 14 residues long. In germline, CDR1 is KGHSH, CDR2 LQKENI.

Points on this clonotype: Compared with germline, one end of the junction differs, possibly owing to a read error. The J gene is TRBJ2-4, the V gene TRBV15; 7 bases are shared with TRBD1. Per germline, CDR1 LNHNV and CDR2 YYDKDF (reference sequence). This CDR3 region has 15 residues. The CDR3 DNA reads as TGTGCCACCAGCAGAACCGGGACAGCCACAAACATTCAGTACTTC. Protein sequence: CATSRTGTATNIQYF.

V gene TRBV6-1 combines with J gene TRBJ2-2, with D uncertain. Trimming shortened V by 5 bases and J by 6 bases, and 13 bases separated the two germline ends. CDR3 length: 14 residues. CDR1 and CDR2 (germline): MNHNS, SASEGT. CDR3 sequence (DNA): TGTGCCAGCAGTATCCGGACGCAAGCCGGGGAGCTGTTTTTT. Residues: CASSIRTQAGELFF.

The gene calls are TRBV20-1 and TRBJ2-3; no clear D gene. The germline CDR1 and CDR2 sequences are DFQATT and SNEGSKA (reference sequence). V lost 5 bases to trimming and J lost 0 bases, with 15 bases between them. This CDR3 has 15 residues. DNA of the CDR3: TGCAGTGCTGATACCAGGAGTTCTAGCACAGATACGCAGTATTTT. Amino acids: CSADTRSSSTDTQYF.

The V gene is TRBV20-1, the J gene TRBJ2-3; 12 bases are shared with TRBD2. The germline CDR1 and CDR2 sequences are DFQATT and SNEGSKA (reference sequence). The length of the CDR3 is 17 residues. J gave up 2 bases and V 8 bases, and 14 bases lay outside the gene matches. CDR3 nucleotides: TGCAGTTCGCTAGGAGAACTAGCGGGAGGAGACACAGATACGCAGTATTTT. Translation: CSSLGELAGGDTDTQYF.

This clonotype showed up just once. The CDR3 region has the DNA TGCAGTGCCCTACAGGGAGCTAACTATGGCTACACCTTC. The encoded protein is CSALQGANYGYTF. This chain joins TRBV20-1 and TRBJ1-2; perhaps TRBD1 as D (6 bases). The CDR3 totals 13 residues. With 6 bases removed from V and 0 bases from J, the gap between germline ends came to 11 bases. CDR1 and CDR2 (germline): DFQATT, SNEGSKA (reference sequence).

The DNA for the CDR3 is TGTGCCAGCACCGCCGGGGGTCTAGCGGGAGCAGCAGAGACCCAGTACTTC. Translation gives CASTAGGLAGAAETQYF. J is TRBJ2-5 and V is TRBV12-3 or TRBV12-4; 10 bases are shared with TRBD2. With 7 bases clipped from V and 4 bases from J, the junction kept 15 bases outside the gene matches. This CDR3 is 17 amino acids long.

This clonotype was found once. The rearrangement joins TRBV2 to TRBJ2-1, with 13 bases lining up with TRBD2. The V segment lost 7 bases and the J segment 12 bases; nucleotides outside the gene matches: 9. The germline CDR1 and CDR2 sequences are SNHLY and FYNNEI. CDR3 length: 14 residues. This CDR3 is CASIEGTSGVRQFF. CDR3 sequence (DNA): TGTGCCAGCATTGAGGGGACTAGCGGGGTGAGGCAGTTCTTC.

The chain has TRBV5-6 and TRBJ1-6; D is unresolved. The CDR3 covers 15 residues. The germline gives CDR1 SGHDT, CDR2 YYEEEE. V lost 4 bases, J lost 10 bases, and 18 bases lay in between. CDR3 in amino acids: CASSENPTLGSPLHF. The CDR3 nucleotides are TGTGCCAGCAGCGAGAATCCGACGCTGGGCTCACCCCTCCACTTT. Using reference TRBV5-6 and TRBJ1-6 for the parts outside the CDR3, the full variable domain is DAGVTQSPTHLIKTRGQQVTLRCSPKSGHDTVSWYQQALGQGPQFIFQYYEEEERQRGNFPDRFSGHQFPNYSSELNVNALLLGDSALYLCASSENPTLGSPLHFGNGTRLTVT.

The chain employs TRBV9 and TRBJ2-5, with no clear D. V gave up 4 bases and J gave up 4 bases, with 14 bases separating them. The length of the CDR3 is 14 residues. CDR1 is SGDLS and CDR2 is YYNGEE in the germline V gene. The CDR3 bases are TGTGCCAGCAGCACGTCCTTAGCCGGAGAGACCCAGTACTTC. It yields the protein CASSTSLAGETQYF.

The table lists this clonotype with a count of one. The chain links TRBV29-1 to TRBJ2-7; tentatively, D is TRBD1 (5 bases). The germline V gene has CDR1 SQVTM and CDR2 ANQGSEA. This CDR3 contains 11 residues. V was clipped by 1 base and J by 5 bases, with 6 bases between them. CDR3 bases: TGCAGCGTTGAAGGGGGCCACGAGCAGTACTTC. As protein: CSVEGGHEQYF.

This clonotype was detected only once. This chain's CDR3 is CASSPLGQGETDTQYF. For the CDR3, the DNA is TGTGCCAGCAGCCCATTGGGACAGGGGGAGACAGATACGCAGTATTTT. The rearrangement links TRBV7-6 to TRBJ2-3; 11 bases agree with TRBD1. The length of the CDR3 is 16 residues. The germline V gene encodes CDR1 SGHVS and CDR2 FNYEAQ. V shed 5 bases and J 3 bases; nucleotides not matched to a gene: 7.

The chain employs TRBV7-8 and TRBJ2-7; perhaps D is TRBD1 or TRBD2 (5 bases each). CDR1 is SGHVS and CDR2 is FQNEAQ in the germline V gene. The CDR3 runs to 15 residues. Trimming took 1 base from V and 4 from J, leaving 14 bases between them. Here the CDR3 DNA reads TGTGCCAGCAGCTTAGGGGACGAGCCGCCGTACGAGCAGTACTTC. It translates to CASSLGDEPPYEQYF.

This chain joins TRBV4-3 and TRBJ2-7; the D is unclear. This CDR3 region has 13 residues. V lost 0 bases and J 5 bases, leaving 8 bases between the germline ends. Germline V gives CDR1 LGHNA, CDR2 YSLEER. The CDR3 sequence: CASSQDSGDEQYF. CDR3 coding DNA: TGCGCCAGCAGCCAAGATAGTGGAGACGAGCAGTACTTC.

This clonotype appeared a single time. This rearrangement joins TRBV19 to TRBJ2-2; D is perhaps TRBD2 (5 bases). The germline V gene encodes CDR1 LNHDA and CDR2 SQIVND (reference sequence). The germline V and J ends were trimmed by 7 bases and 3 bases, with 9 bases remaining between them. The CDR3 runs 13 residues. Here the CDR3 reads CASKLVYTGELFF. DNA of the CDR3: TGTGCCAGTAAACTAGTATACACCGGGGAGCTGTTTTTT.

The V and J genes are TRBV5-1 and TRBJ2-2; 9 bases are a match to TRBD1. In germline, CDR1 is SGHRS, CDR2 YFSETQ. Trimming removed 3 bases from V and 0 bases from J; junction bases left unmatched: 0. The CDR3 runs 15 residues. The CDR3 DNA reads as TGCGCCAGCAGCTGGGACAGGGCGAACACCGGGGAGCTGTTTTTT. As protein: CASSWDRANTGELFF.

This rearrangement joins TRBV27 to TRBJ1-5; D ambiguous. The CDR3 has 14 amino acids. Trimming stripped 5 bases from V and 0 bases from J, with 8 bases between. In germline, CDR1 is MNHEY, CDR2 SMNVEV (reference sequence). The CDR3, as DNA: TGTGCCAGCAGTCGAGTCACTAGCAATCAGCCCCAGCATTTT. This sequence encodes CASSRVTSNQPQHF.

This chain connects TRBV29-1 to TRBJ2-1, with 10 bases that match TRBD2. Per the germline V gene, CDR1 is SQVTM and CDR2 is ANQGSEA. This CDR3 is 15 amino acids long. The trim removed 3 bases at V and 7 bases at J, leaving 9 bases unmatched. The CDR3 nucleotides read TGCAGCGTTGACCCTCTAGCGGGAGTATCAAATGAGCAGTTCTTC. Its protein is CSVDPLAGVSNEQFF.

The rearrangement uses TRBV29-1 and TRBJ2-5; the D gene is possibly TRBD1 (5 bases). With 5 bases removed from V and 5 bases from J, the gap between germline ends came to 18 bases. Germline CDR1 is SQVTM and CDR2 is ANQGSEA. The CDR3 length is 14 residues. CDR3 nucleotide sequence: TGCAGCGTTCCTCGGCAGGGCATTCGCGAGACCCAGTACTTC. This sequence encodes CSVPRQGIRETQYF. Supplemented by reference TRBV29-1 and TRBJ2-5, the full variable domain reads SAVISQKPSRDICQRGTSLTIQCQVDSQVTMMFWYRQQPGQSLTLIATANQGSEATYESGFVIDKFPISRPNLTFSTLTVSNMSPEDSSIYLCSVPRQGIRETQYFGPGTRLLVL.

The chain joins TRBV30 to TRBJ1-2; D remains unclear. The germline V gene encodes CDR1 GTSNPN and CDR2 SVGIG (reference sequence). Between the trimmed V and J ends, which lost 3 bases and 4 bases, there was a span of 6 bases. This CDR3 has 11 residues. CDR3: CAWSGLYGYTF. The CDR3 nucleotides are TGTGCCTGGAGCGGTCTCTATGGCTACACCTTC.

This chain connects TRBV5-4 to TRBJ2-1; 14 nucleotides line up with TRBD2. Per germline, CDR1 SGHNT and CDR2 YYREEE (reference sequence). The CDR3 extends over 16 amino acids. V lost 2 bases, J lost 12 bases, and 10 bases stayed unmatched. Here the CDR3 DNA reads TGTGCCAGCAGCTTCCCCGGGACTAGCGGGGGCCAGGGGCAGTTCTTC. This translates into CASSFPGTSGGQGQFF.